These 14 T cell receptor beta chains were all obtained from the same sample, sequenced in a study of blood T cells in healthy people across ages. A J-beta primer mix and a sample-barcoded 5' primer were used in a second PCR of roughly 7 to 12 cycles. TCRdb independently ran MiXCR on the 5' RACE reads; one entry per CDR3 protein. The profile shows 800,000 to 900,000 distinct CDR3 sequences, around two thirds of them singletons. The sample consisted of blood. The receptors were gathered from a young man in good health.

The chain links TRBV9 to TRBJ2-5; no definite D call. The V and J ends lost 1 base and 2 bases respectively, with 9 bases between them. The germline V gene encodes CDR1 SGDLS and CDR2 YYNGEE. The CDR3 loop spans 14 amino acids. This CDR3 reads CASSVTSQQETQYF. CDR3 coding DNA: TGTGCCAGCAGCGTAACGTCCCAACAAGAGACCCAGTACTTC.

This clonotype was seen a few times. This sequence joins TRBV7-2 and TRBJ1-6; 7 nucleotides match TRBD1. The CDR3 contains 15 residues. Germline V lookup: CDR1 SGHTA, CDR2 FQGNSA. V lost 0 bases, J lost 10 bases, and 6 bases stayed unmatched. This CDR3 reads CASSLAWGQLSPLHF. The DNA for the CDR3 is TGTGCCAGCAGCTTAGCGTGGGGACAGTTATCACCCCTCCACTTT. Full variable domain (missing parts from reference TRBV7-2 and TRBJ1-6): GAGVSQSPSNKVTEKGKDVELRCDPISGHTALYWYRQSLGQGLEFLIYFQGNSAPDKSGLPSDRFSAERTGGSVSTLTIQRTQQEDSAVYLCASSLAWGQLSPLHFGNGTRLTVT.

The CDR3 loop is CASSRGTDYNEQFF. The CDR3 DNA reads as TGCGCCAGCAGCAGGGGGACTGATTACAATGAGCAGTTCTTC. J is TRBJ2-1 and V is TRBV5-1; D assignment may be TRBD1 or TRBD2 (6 bases each). V was shortened by 4 bases and J by 4 bases, with 12 bases between the two germline ends. The length of the CDR3 is 14 residues. Per germline, CDR1 SGHRS and CDR2 YFSETQ.

This chain's CDR3 is CASSRTVSETQYF. Here the CDR3 DNA reads TGTGCCAGCAGCCGGACAGTATCCGAGACCCAGTACTTC. The chain links TRBV4-2 to TRBJ2-5; TRBD1 is a possible D gene (6 bases). Trimming left V 4 bases short and J 5 bases short, with 11 bases between. This CDR3 is built from 13 residues. The germline V gene has CDR1 LGHNA and CDR2 YNFKEQ.

V usage is TRBV14 and J usage is TRBJ2-5; D possibly uses TRBD1 or TRBD2 (6 bases each). Looked up from germline, CDR1 is SGHDN and CDR2 is FVKESK. Trimming pared 2 bases from V and 11 bases from J, leaving 21 bases between. CDR3 length: 15 residues. CDR3 amino acids: CASSQPLGGPEEQYF. The CDR3 DNA sequence: TGTGCCAGCAGCCAACCCCTGGGGGGCCCGGAAGAGCAGTACTTC. Looking up the rest from reference TRBV14 and TRBJ2-5 gives the full variable domain: EAGVTQFPSHSVIEKGQTVTLRCDPISGHDNLYWYRRVMGKEIKFLLHFVKESKQDESGMPNNRFLAERTGGTYSTLKVQPAELEDSGVYFCASSQPLGGPEEQYFGPGTRLLVL.

This clonotype was seen a handful of times. This chain links TRBV7-2 with TRBJ2-1; D remains unclear. Per germline, CDR1 SGHTA and CDR2 FQGNSA. There are 13 residues in the CDR3. Trimming cost V 6 bases and J 10 bases, with 16 bases left between them. DNA for the CDR3: TGTGCCAGCAGTCGCTTCCAAGACCCCGAGCAGTTCTTC. As protein: CASSRFQDPEQFF. Full variable domain (rest looked up from reference TRBV7-2 and TRBJ2-1): GAGVSQSPSNKVTEKGKDVELRCDPISGHTALYWYRQSLGQGLEFLIYFQGNSAPDKSGLPSDRFSAERTGGSVSTLTIQRTQQEDSAVYLCASSRFQDPEQFFGPGTRLTVL.

The V call is TRBV29-1, the J call TRBJ2-1; 8 positions agree with TRBD1. The V gene's germline CDR1 is SQVTM and CDR2 ANQGSEA. This CDR3 is built from 14 residues. V lost 3 bases, J lost 9 bases, and 10 bases stayed unmatched. CDR3 region: CSVEVVSGGVEQFF. The DNA of the CDR3 is TGCAGCGTTGAGGTGGTCTCAGGGGGCGTTGAGCAGTTCTTC.

This sequence joins TRBV7-9 and TRBJ1-5; D is unresolved. Germline lookup yields CDR1 SEHNR and CDR2 FQNEAQ (reference sequence). The ends were cut back, 6 bases at V and 7 bases at J, with 10 bases in the middle. The CDR3 extends over 12 amino acids. The CDR3 coding sequence is TGTGCCAGCAGTTCGATCAACCAGCCCCAGCATTTT. It is translated as CASSSINQPQHF. The whole variable domain, filled in from reference TRBV7-9 and TRBJ1-5, reads DTGVSQNPRHKITKRGQNVTFRCDPISEHNRLYWYRQTLGQGPEFLTYFQNEAQLEKSRLLSDRFSAERPKGSFSTLEIQRTEQGDSAMYLCASSSINQPQHFGDGTRLSIL.

The J gene is TRBJ2-5, the V gene TRBV28, with 12 bases fitting TRBD1. The CDR3 loop spans 16 amino acids. The ends lost 5 bases at V and 5 bases at J; junction bases unmatched: 9. CDR1 is MDHEN, CDR2 SYDVKM, per germline. CDR3 amino acids: CASSQPGQGARETQYF. DNA of the CDR3: TGTGCCAGCAGTCAACCGGGACAGGGGGCGCGGGAGACCCAGTACTTC.

A remark on this clonotype: Given the absence of the conserved phenylalanine or tryptophan at the CDR3 end, a read error is likely. The chain employs TRBV5-1 and TRBJ2-3; 8 bases align to TRBD1. V was clipped by 3 bases and J by 11 bases; unmatched bases: 5. Germline CDR1 SGHRS, CDR2 YFSETQ. The CDR3 spans 12 residues. The CDR3 nucleotides read TGCGCCAGCAGCTCTCCGGGACAGGAGCAGTATGTT. This encodes CASSSPGQEQYV.

The V gene is TRBV5-5, the J gene TRBJ2-1; TRBD2 aligns across 13 bases. The CDR3 loop spans 17 amino acids. J was trimmed by 1 base and V by 2 bases; bases with no gene match: 3. Per germline, CDR1 SGHKS and CDR2 YYEKEE (reference sequence). The CDR3: CASSLLAGGISYNEQFF. The CDR3 DNA reads TGTGCCAGCAGCTTACTAGCGGGGGGGATATCCTACAATGAGCAGTTCTTC.

The V and J genes are TRBV7-9 and TRBJ2-3; D uncertain. Trimming pared 6 bases from V and 1 base from J, leaving 11 bases between. The CDR3 contains 14 residues. CDR1 and CDR2 (germline): SEHNR, FQNEAQ (reference sequence). This CDR3 reads CASRPRAGTDTQYF. In DNA, the CDR3 is TGTGCCAGCAGACCCCGGGCGGGCACAGATACGCAGTATTTT.

This clonotype was detected only a few times. The chain uses TRBV29-1 and TRBJ1-1, with 9 nucleotides matching TRBD1. The V gene end was trimmed by 4 bases and the J gene end by 5 bases; junction bases not matched to a gene: 8. There are 14 residues in the CDR3. Germline CDR1 SQVTM, CDR2 ANQGSEA. DNA for the CDR3: TGCAGCGTTGGGGGACAGGGTCACAGGACTGAAGCTTTCTTT. Translating it yields CSVGGQGHRTEAFF.

The rearrangement links TRBV20-1 to TRBJ2-5, with 7 bases identical to TRBD1. The DNA end is a closer match to TRBJ2-7, so the J assignment may be wrong. Germline V gives CDR1 DFQATT, CDR2 SNEGSKA (reference sequence). There are 14 residues in the CDR3. Here the CDR3 reads CSARSTGQPYEQYF. In DNA, the CDR3 is TGCAGTGCTAGATCGACGGGACAGCCTTACGAGCAGTACTTC.